The 15 T cell receptor beta chains listed next were all sequenced from one sample in a study of regulatory T cells in long-lasting Graves disease. Time point reported: persistent/refractory GD, antithyroid drugs over 5 years with positive TRAb. The TCR library used RNA extracted from PBMCs. The authors built TCR beta libraries using iRepertoire HTBI primers and Arm-PCR of CDR3 regions. MiXCR was run by TCRdb on the multiplex PCR reads, yielding one entry per CDR3 protein. In the table there are roughly 470,000 distinct CDR3 sequences, less than 25% of which are singletons. Sequenced here: peripheral blood mononuclear cells (PBMCs), sampled when the disease was refractory, from a patient treated with antithyroid drugs. These receptors were collected from a female donor with Graves disease.

This CDR3 is CASDIGGKGGELFF. The CDR3 region has the DNA TGTGCCAGTGATATCGGCGGGAAGGGCGGGGAGCTGTTTTTT. This rearrangement joins TRBV19 to TRBJ2-2, with D possibly being TRBD2 (6 bases). Germline loops: CDR1 LNHDA, CDR2 SQIVND (reference sequence). There are 14 residues in the CDR3. V lost 8 bases to trimming and J lost 7 bases, with 17 bases between them.

The chain links TRBV6-9 to TRBJ1-2, with TRBD1 matching over 7 bases. V shed 3 bases, J shed 8 bases, and the junction held 6 bases outside the gene matches. The CDR3 has 13 residues. Germline V CDR1 and CDR2: MNHGY, SVAAGI. As DNA, the CDR3 is TGTGCCAGCAGTTACGAGGGGGCCGGGGGCTACACCTTC. Translated: CASSYEGAGGYTF.

This clonotype was seen just once. V and J are TRBV28 and TRBJ2-1, with 10 bases identical to TRBD1. V lost 7 bases, J lost 4 bases, and 7 bases stayed unmatched. The germline CDR1 and CDR2 sequences are MDHEN and SYDVKM. The CDR3 is 15 residues long. CDR3 nucleotides: TGTGCCAGCAATAGACCGGGACAGGGGTACAATGAGCAGTTCTTC. Its protein product is CASNRPGQGYNEQFF.

This clonotype was seen at least ten times. Here the CDR3 reads CASSSGTTYTEAFF. CDR3 in DNA: TGTGCCAGCAGTTCCGGGACAACCTACACTGAAGCTTTCTTT. The J gene is TRBJ1-1, the V gene TRBV12-3 or TRBV12-4, with TRBD1 as a possible D gene (6 bases). The length of the CDR3 is 14 residues. V was shortened by 4 bases and J by 3 bases, with 12 bases between the two germline ends.

The genes are TRBV6-2 or TRBV6-3 and TRBJ2-5, with 8 positions matching TRBD2. The CDR3 has 15 residues. Germline assignment: CDR1 MNHEY and CDR2 SVGEGT. Trimming at V came to 6 bases and at J to 5 bases, leaving 11 bases not matched to a gene. This chain's CDR3 is CASRPLLAVSETQYF. In DNA, the CDR3 is TGTGCCAGCAGGCCCCTACTAGCGGTCAGTGAGACCCAGTACTTC.

This clonotype came up many times. The V call is TRBV28, the J call TRBJ2-7; D not certain. The CDR3 covers 14 residues. V was clipped by 5 bases and J by 7 bases, with 18 bases between them. Germline assignment: CDR1 MDHEN and CDR2 SYDVKM. The CDR3 protein is CASSPPLSAREQYF. The DNA for the CDR3 is TGTGCCAGCAGTCCCCCCCTATCTGCAAGAGAGCAGTACTTC.

The chain couples TRBV7-9 to TRBJ1-3; no firm D call. Trimming took 6 bases from V and 0 from J, leaving 15 bases between them. The CDR3 contains 16 residues. Looked up from germline, CDR1 is SEHNR and CDR2 is FQNEAQ (reference sequence). The CDR3: CASSLPPRLSGNTIYF. The CDR3 nucleotides read TGTGCCAGCAGTTTACCGCCGCGCCTCTCTGGAAACACCATATATTTT.

The chain links TRBV7-9 to TRBJ2-7; 12 nucleotides line up with TRBD2. J was trimmed by 6 bases and V by 3 bases; bases with no gene match: 6. The CDR3 has 15 amino acids. The germline CDR1 and CDR2 sequences are SEHNR and FQNEAQ (reference sequence). CDR3 sequence (DNA): TGTGCCAGCAGCTTGACTAGCGGGAGAGAACGCGAGCAGTACTTC. Its translation: CASSLTSGREREQYF.

Of note for this clonotype: One base away lies a much larger clone, so this may be a sequencing read error. This chain connects TRBV6-4 to TRBJ2-7; D gene ambiguous. Germline assignment: CDR1 MRHNA and CDR2 SNTAGT. This CDR3 is built from 14 residues. The V and J ends lost 7 bases and 2 bases respectively, with 15 bases between them. CDR3 DNA: TGTGCCAGCAAGGCTGACTCCCACCCCTACGAGCAGTACTTC. It encodes CASKADSHPYEQYF.

With regard to this clonotype: A single base separates this from a much larger clone, so it may be a read error. The V call is TRBV28, the J call TRBJ1-1; D gene ambiguous. The CDR3 covers 12 residues. The V gene's germline CDR1 is MDHEN and CDR2 SYDVKM. CDR3 DNA sequence: TGTGCCAGCAGTTCTATCCGGGCTGAAGCTCTCTTT. This gives the protein CASSSIRAEALF.

The gene calls are TRBV5-1 and TRBJ2-2; D possibly corresponds to TRBD2 (5 bases). CDR3 length: 14 residues. CDR1 is SGHRS and CDR2 is YFSETQ in the germline V gene. V lost 3 bases and J lost 6, with 12 bases in between. The CDR3, as DNA: TGCGCCAGCAGCTATGGACTCCGCGCCGGGGAGCTGTTTTTT. It yields the protein CASSYGLRAGELFF.

This clonotype was seen a few times. The chain uses TRBV14 and TRBJ2-7; no firm D call. Trimming left V 2 bases short and J 5 bases short, with 4 bases between. The V gene's germline CDR1 is SGHDN and CDR2 FVKESK. CDR3 size: 11 residues. The CDR3 DNA reads as TGTGCCAGCAGCCAATCGGACGAGCAGTACTTC. It encodes CASSQSDEQYF.

The table lists this clonotype with many counts. The chain joins TRBV28 to TRBJ2-7; tentative D call: TRBD2 (6 bases). The germline CDR1 and CDR2 sequences are MDHEN and SYDVKM. V was clipped by 3 bases and J by 5 bases, with 20 bases between them. CDR3 length equals 16 residues. As DNA, the CDR3 is TGTGCCAGCAGTTTTATTCGGGGGAAACGGAGGAACGAGCAGTACTTC. The encoded protein is CASSFIRGKRRNEQYF.

This clonotype was observed once. The V gene is TRBV28, the J gene TRBJ2-1; the D is unclear. The germline gives CDR1 MDHEN, CDR2 SYDVKM. The CDR3 extends over 16 amino acids. V was trimmed by 3 bases and J by 2 bases, leaving 14 bases between them. Here the CDR3 reads CASSFSQTAPYNEQFF. In DNA, the CDR3 is TGTGCCAGCAGTTTCAGCCAGACCGCACCCTACAATGAGCAGTTCTTC.

The V gene is TRBV30, the J gene TRBJ2-1; 14 nucleotides line up with TRBD2. The CDR3 loop spans 15 amino acids. The germline CDR1 and CDR2 sequences are GTSNPN and SVGIG (reference sequence). With V trimmed by 4 bases and J by 3 bases, 2 bases remained unmatched. The CDR3 region has the DNA TGTGCCTGGAAGACTAGCGGGAGGGTCTACAATGAGCAGTTCTTC. It is translated as CAWKTSGRVYNEQFF.